One and the same sample provided the 15 T cell receptor beta chains below, sequenced in a study of identical twins. TCRdb reprocessed the 5' RACE reads via MiXCR and lists one record per CDR3 protein. The repertoire holds around 280,000 distinct CDR3 sequences, with roughly 8.6% as singletons. These same data were also listed under a study on yellow fever vaccine responses in identical twins.

The sample was memory (CD45RO+) T cells sorted from blood. Source of these receptors: a woman aged 18-29 years in good health.

This chain connects TRBV2 to TRBJ1-5; 9 positions match TRBD1. There are 15 residues in the CDR3. Trimming took 8 bases from V and 4 from J; bases not matched to a gene: 9. Germline loops: CDR1 SNHLY, CDR2 FYNNEI. The CDR3 DNA is TGTGCCAGCTGTTCCGGGACAGGGATAAATCAGCCCCAGCATTTT. This codes for CASCSGTGINQPQHF.

The V and J genes are TRBV29-1 and TRBJ2-3, with a weak D call TRBD1 (6 bases). The CDR3 consists of 14 residues. The V end was cut by 8 bases, the J end by 0 bases, with 15 bases between. Germline assignment: CDR1 SQVTM and CDR2 ANQGSEA. The CDR3 sequence is CSYRWGLSTDTQYF. As DNA, the CDR3 is TGCAGCTATAGGTGGGGGCTTAGCACAGATACGCAGTATTTT.

The rearrangement links TRBV6-2 or TRBV6-3 to TRBJ2-1; 8 nucleotides align to TRBD1. Per germline, CDR1 MNHEY and CDR2 SVGEGT. The length of the CDR3 is 14 residues. Losses at the gene ends were 7 bases for V and 0 bases for J; bases not matched to a gene: 2. CDR3 residues: CASNDRGSYNEQFF. CDR3 bases: TGTGCCAGCAATGACAGGGGCTCCTACAATGAGCAGTTCTTC.

The rearrangement joins TRBV19 to TRBJ1-6; 7 nucleotides align to TRBD1. Trimming took 7 bases from V and 7 from J; bases not matched to a gene: 7. In germline, CDR1 is LNHDA, CDR2 SQIVND (reference sequence). The CDR3 totals 14 residues. CDR3 region: CASTLTGKNSPLHF. DNA of the CDR3: TGTGCCAGTACCCTGACAGGGAAGAATTCACCCCTCCACTTT.

The chain combines TRBV6-2 or TRBV6-3 with TRBJ2-1; D unclear. Per germline, CDR1 MNHEY and CDR2 SVGEGT. This CDR3 comprises 13 residues. Trimming cost V 6 bases and J 12 bases, with 18 bases left between them. DNA of the CDR3: TGTGCCAGCAGAGCCCCAGGTGGTCGGCGGCAGTTCTTC. This translates into CASRAPGGRRQFF.

This clonotype has at least ten counts. V and J are TRBV12-3 or TRBV12-4 and TRBJ1-4; possibly TRBD1 for D (5 bases). The CDR3 length is 15 residues. V lost 1 base to trimming and J lost 8 bases, with 14 bases between them. Written as DNA, the CDR3 is TGTGCCAGCAGTTTAGGGCTACAGGTTTGGGAAAAACTGTTTTTT. Protein sequence: CASSLGLQVWEKLFF.

A few counts support this clonotype. The chain carries TRBV7-3 and TRBJ2-5; possibly TRBD2 for D (6 bases). This CDR3 region has 14 residues. Germline lookup yields CDR1 SGHTA and CDR2 FQGTGA. V was trimmed by 2 bases and J by 3 bases, leaving 10 bases between them. The CDR3: CASSLGGKEETQYF. The CDR3 bases are TGTGCCAGCAGCTTAGGGGGGAAAGAAGAGACCCAGTACTTC.

The chain employs TRBV11-2 and TRBJ2-1, with 16 bases aligning to TRBD2. Unmatched junction bases numbered 11, after V lost 8 bases and J lost 4 bases. The length of the CDR3 is 18 residues. Germline CDR1 SGHAT, CDR2 FQNNGV. The CDR3 region is CASCGTSGRAIVYNEQFF. The CDR3 DNA sequence: TGTGCCAGCTGCGGGACTAGCGGGAGGGCCATCGTATACAATGAGCAGTTCTTC.

Many counts were recorded for this clonotype. The chain couples TRBV3-1 to TRBJ2-5; D may be TRBD2 (6 bases). There are 15 residues in the CDR3. V gave up 5 bases and J gave up 4 bases, with 17 bases separating them. The germline gives CDR1 LGHDT, CDR2 YNNKEL (reference sequence). The CDR3 here is CASSSSGVRRETQYF. CDR3 bases: TGTGCCAGCAGCTCCTCGGGAGTTAGGCGAGAGACCCAGTACTTC.

This clonotype was recorded a few times. This sequence joins TRBV28 and TRBJ2-3, with a possible D match to TRBD1 (5 bases). Germline V lookup: CDR1 MDHEN, CDR2 SYDVKM. Trimming took off 0 bases at V and 4 bases at J, with 11 bases between the two ends. This CDR3 contains 15 residues. As DNA, the CDR3 is TGTGCCAGCAGTTTATGGTCCCAGGGCGCAGATACGCAGTATTTT. Protein sequence: CASSLWSQGADTQYF.

This chain links TRBV12-3 or TRBV12-4 with TRBJ2-3; 7 nucleotides align to TRBD1. After removal of 4 bases from V and 1 base from J, the junction contained 8 bases not matched to a gene. This CDR3 spans 16 amino acids. The CDR3 is CASSSWDSRGTDTQYF. The CDR3 coding sequence is TGTGCCAGCAGTTCCTGGGACAGCCGAGGCACAGATACGCAGTATTTT.

The rearrangement links TRBV11-2 to TRBJ2-1, with no clear D. V was clipped by 0 bases and J by 2 bases, with 17 bases between them. Germline-derived CDR1 and CDR2 are SGHAT and FQNNGV. This CDR3 contains 18 residues. The CDR3 nucleotides are TGTGCCAGCAGCTTAGACTCCCTTTCGGTTAAGGCCTACAATGAGCAGTTCTTC. The encoded protein is CASSLDSLSVKAYNEQFF.

This CDR3 is CASSQEWLAGVTGELFF. In nucleotides, the CDR3 is TGTGCCAGCAGCCAAGAATGGCTAGCGGGAGTGACCGGGGAGCTGTTTTTT. The genes are TRBV14 and TRBJ2-2; 10 nucleotides line up with TRBD2. This CDR3 comprises 17 residues. Trimming removed 0 bases from V and 5 bases from J; junction bases left unmatched: 6. The germline gives CDR1 SGHDN, CDR2 FVKESK.

This clonotype was detected many times. The rearrangement links TRBV6-5 to TRBJ1-3; possible D gene TRBD1, 6 bases. Germline assignment: CDR1 MNHEY and CDR2 SVGAGI. The CDR3 is made up of 15 amino acids. Deletions cut 2 bases from V and 2 bases from J, with 10 bases between. DNA of the CDR3: TGTGCCAGCAGTTACGCGGCAGGGGCTGGAAACACCATATATTTT. Translated: CASSYAAGAGNTIYF.

This clonotype was picked up a small number of times. The chain links TRBV6-1 to TRBJ2-7, with D possibly matching TRBD2 (5 bases). Trimming cost V 6 bases and J 6 bases, with 18 bases left between them. The CDR3 has 14 amino acids. CDR1 and CDR2 from the germline V gene are MNHNS and SASEGT. CDR3 DNA: TGTGCCAGCAGCCAGTTTGGAGGAGTTGTCGAGCAGTACTTC. Amino acid sequence: CASSQFGGVVEQYF.